These 27 T cell receptor beta chains came from one sample sequenced in a study of blood T cells in healthy people across ages. Sample-barcoded 5' priming and a J-beta primer mix drove a second PCR of about 6 to 11 cycles. TCRdb analysed the 5' RACE reads with MiXCR anew, one entry per CDR3 protein. Altogether about 780,000 distinct CDR3 sequences are present, about 62% being singletons, with the ten largest covering about a quarter. Sample: blood. The receptors stem from a man between 25 and 39 years old in good health.

This clonotype was seen only a few times. V is TRBV6-2 or TRBV6-3 and J is TRBJ1-5; a weak D match, TRBD1 (5 bases). This CDR3 region has 14 residues. CDR1 is MNHEY, CDR2 SVGEGT, per germline. Trimming removed 2 bases at V and 5 bases at J, with 10 bases between. CDR3: CASSYVQGYQPQHF. As DNA, the CDR3 is TGTGCCAGCAGTTACGTCCAGGGTTATCAGCCCCAGCATTTT.

V and J are TRBV20-1 and TRBJ1-4; a weak D match, TRBD1 (5 bases). V lost 0 bases and J 6 bases, leaving 11 bases between the germline ends. The CDR3 runs 14 residues. CDR1 DFQATT and CDR2 SNEGSKA come from the germline V gene (reference sequence). The CDR3 protein is CSARDGQGDEKLFF. Here the CDR3 DNA reads TGCAGTGCTAGAGATGGGCAGGGAGATGAAAAACTGTTTTTT.

The rearrangement joins TRBV6-2 or TRBV6-3 to TRBJ1-2; a weak D match, TRBD1 (6 bases). The germline CDR1 and CDR2 sequences are MNHEY and SVGEGT. With 4 bases removed from V and 4 bases from J, the gap between germline ends came to 10 bases. This CDR3 spans 13 amino acids. CDR3 bases: TGTGCCAGCAGTTGGGACAAGACCTATGGCTACACCTTC. Translating it yields CASSWDKTYGYTF.

The chain uses TRBV18 and TRBJ2-6, with no clear D. V lost 6 bases to trimming and J lost 0 bases, with 9 bases between them. The CDR3 sequence is 15 residues long. Germline CDR1 reads KGHSH; CDR2 reads LQKENI. CDR3 protein: CASSPLISGANVLTF. CDR3 nucleotide sequence: TGTGCCAGCTCTCCGCTGATCTCTGGGGCCAACGTCCTGACTTTC.

The V and J genes are TRBV20-1 and TRBJ2-7, with TRBD1 identical over 9 bases. TRBJ2-4 matches the DNA end more closely, so the J call is doubtful. The CDR3 loop spans 14 amino acids. The germline gives CDR1 DFQATT, CDR2 SNEGSKA (reference sequence). The CDR3 DNA is TGCAGTGCAAACCCACCGGGACAGGGAATCATTCAGTACTTC. Translating gives CSANPPGQGIIQYF.

The V and J genes are TRBV25-1 and TRBJ2-7; 12 bases match TRBD1. This CDR3 contains 17 residues. The germline V gene encodes CDR1 MGHDK and CDR2 SYGVNS. V trimming: 3 bases; J trimming: 3 bases; junction bases outside the gene matches: 9. The CDR3 coding sequence is TGTGCCAGCAGTGACACGGGACAGGGGGCAAAGGTCTACGAGCAGTACTTC. This encodes CASSDTGQGAKVYEQYF.

This chain joins TRBV7-2 and TRBJ1-4; 7 positions agree with TRBD1. CDR3 length: 14 residues. The V segment lost 5 bases and the J segment 8 bases; nucleotides outside the gene matches: 8. Germline V gene data show CDR1 as SGHTA and CDR2 as FQGNSA. The chain's CDR3 is CASSRQGGLEKLFF. CDR3 DNA sequence: TGTGCCAGCAGCAGACAGGGAGGGCTCGAAAAACTGTTTTTT.

This sequence joins TRBV25-1 and TRBJ2-4; no definite D call. The last part of the DNA fits TRBJ2-7 better; the J call may be wrong. Germline values: CDR1 MGHDK, CDR2 SYGVNS. The CDR3 is 16 residues long. CDR3 sequence: CASSEYGRGRAYEQYF. In DNA form, the CDR3 reads TGTGCCAGCAGTGAATACGGCCGAGGACGCGCCTACGAGCAGTACTTC.

The chain uses TRBV12-3 or TRBV12-4 and TRBJ2-2; TRBD1 matches at 8 bases. V lost 6 bases and J lost 5; bases outside the gene matches: 8. There are 15 residues in the CDR3. The CDR3, as DNA: TGTGCCAGCAGCCGCGGACAGGGTGCTACCGGGGAGCTGTTTTTT. It yields the protein CASSRGQGATGELFF.

The gene calls are TRBV12-3 or TRBV12-4 and TRBJ2-5; TRBD2 matches 7 bases. TRBJ2-7 explains the end of the DNA better; the J call may be wrong. The length of the CDR3 is 15 residues. CDR3: CASSLIASGSYEQYF. The CDR3 nucleotides read TGTGCCAGCAGTTTGATTGCTAGCGGTTCCTACGAGCAGTACTTC.

The chain joins TRBV28 to TRBJ2-2, with 7 bases matching TRBD1. The J segment lost 11 bases and the V segment lost 4 bases, leaving 19 bases of the junction unmatched. Germline CDR1 is MDHEN and CDR2 is SYDVKM. CDR3 length: 17 residues. The CDR3 loop reads CASSSGALQGSNFELFF. CDR3 DNA sequence: TGTGCCAGCAGTTCCGGGGCGTTACAGGGGTCCAATTTTGAGCTGTTTTTT.

This clonotype was counted between two and nine times. CDR3 residues: CATSDLPGQSSYEQYF. CDR3 nucleotide sequence: TGTGCCACCAGTGATCTCCCCGGACAGAGTTCCTACGAGCAGTACTTC. The rearrangement uses TRBV24-1 and TRBJ2-7, with a weak D call TRBD1 (6 bases). Deletions cut 3 bases from V and 1 base from J, with 15 bases between. The CDR3 length is 16 residues. Germline assignment: CDR1 KGHDR and CDR2 SFDVKD.

The chain is built from TRBV3-1 and TRBJ1-5; unclear D gene. The ends were cut back, 3 bases at V and 5 bases at J, with 8 bases in the middle. The CDR3 consists of 13 residues. Germline assignment: CDR1 LGHDT and CDR2 YNNKEL (reference sequence). The DNA for the CDR3 is TGTGCCAGCAGCCAGGGGTATCATCAGCCCCAGCATTTT. Its protein product is CASSQGYHQPQHF.

The J gene is TRBJ2-3, the V gene TRBV20-1; D ambiguous. Germline values: CDR1 DFQATT, CDR2 SNEGSKA (reference sequence). This CDR3 comprises 13 residues. Deletions cut 4 bases from V and 2 bases from J, with 10 bases between. CDR3: CSAMRLNTDTQYF. In nucleotides, the CDR3 is TGCAGTGCTATGCGGCTGAACACAGATACGCAGTATTTT.

This clonotype was found a few times. This chain joins TRBV7-2 and TRBJ2-7; D is tentatively TRBD1 or TRBD2 (5 bases each). The ends were cut back, 1 base at V and 0 bases at J, with 10 bases in the middle. Germline V lookup: CDR1 SGHTA, CDR2 FQGNSA. The CDR3 runs to 15 residues. The CDR3 sequence: CASSLVTGHSYEQYF. CDR3 in DNA: TGTGCCAGCAGCTTAGTCACGGGGCACTCCTACGAGCAGTACTTC.

J is TRBJ1-2 and V is TRBV5-1; 7 bases map to TRBD1. V trimming: 0 bases; J trimming: 4 bases; junction bases outside the gene matches: 3. Germline CDR1 SGHRS, CDR2 YFSETQ. The CDR3 has 14 residues. CDR3 amino acids: CASSLVQGSYGYTF. CDR3 DNA: TGCGCCAGCAGCTTGGTACAGGGGAGCTATGGCTACACCTTC.

Only one count was recorded for this clonotype. CDR3 sequence: CASSLQGVLYEQYF. CDR3 DNA: TGTGCCAGCAGCTTACAGGGGGTCCTCTACGAGCAGTACTTC. The V and J genes are TRBV11-2 and TRBJ2-7, with 7 bases fitting TRBD1. The junction had 4 bases not matched to a gene; V was cut back by 2 bases and J by 3 bases. The germline gives CDR1 SGHAT, CDR2 FQNNGV. The CDR3 loop spans 14 amino acids.

This sequence joins TRBV3-1 and TRBJ1-6, with 10 bases that match TRBD1. Germline CDR1 and CDR2: LGHDT and YNNKEL (reference sequence). Unmatched junction bases numbered 6, after V lost 4 bases and J lost 3 bases. This CDR3 comprises 17 residues. CDR3 nucleotides: TGTGCCAGCAGCCTCACGGGACAGGGGTTCTATAATTCACCCCTCCACTTT. Its translation is CASSLTGQGFYNSPLHF.

The chain combines TRBV6-2 or TRBV6-3 with TRBJ2-3; 14 bases map to TRBD2. The V segment lost 6 bases and the J segment 6 bases; nucleotides outside the gene matches: 8. Germline values: CDR1 MNHEY, CDR2 SVGEGT. The CDR3 runs to 16 residues. The CDR3 DNA follows: TGTGCCAGCAGGGGACTAGCGGGGGACCTGCTGGATACGCAGTATTTT. Protein sequence: CASRGLAGDLLDTQYF.

This clonotype has just a few counts. The rearrangement uses TRBV6-5 and TRBJ1-2, with 7 bases identical to TRBD1. The CDR3 is 13 residues long. Per the germline V gene, CDR1 is MNHEY and CDR2 is SVGAGI. J was trimmed by 6 bases and V by 7 bases; bases with no gene match: 8. As DNA, the CDR3 is TGTGCCAGCACCGGACACAGGGGCAATGGCTACACCTTC. It specifies CASTGHRGNGYTF.

The table lists this clonotype with a count of one. The chain employs TRBV7-9 and TRBJ2-7; D call uncertain. The CDR3 runs 13 residues. The ends were cut back, 5 bases at V and 4 bases at J, with 12 bases in the middle. Per the germline V gene, CDR1 is SEHNR and CDR2 is FQNEAQ (reference sequence). The CDR3 is CASSPGFQYEQYF. The CDR3 DNA is TGTGCCAGCAGCCCCGGGTTCCAATACGAGCAGTACTTC.

This chain links TRBV2 with TRBJ2-1, with 10 positions matching TRBD2. This CDR3 has 15 residues. V lost 5 bases to trimming and J lost 5 bases; unmatched junction nucleotides: 6. Germline-derived CDR1 and CDR2 are SNHLY and FYNNEI. The CDR3 region has the DNA TGTGCCAGCAGTTCCATAGCGGGGGGAAACAATGAGCAGTTCTTC. Its translation: CASSSIAGGNNEQFF.

The CDR3 loop reads CASSLAGQGYGNTEAFF. The CDR3 DNA reads TGCGCCAGCAGCTTGGCGGGACAGGGGTATGGGAACACTGAAGCTTTCTTT. This chain joins TRBV5-1 and TRBJ1-1, with 10 bases aligning to TRBD1. The J segment lost 1 base and the V segment lost 0 bases, leaving 6 bases of the junction unmatched. This CDR3 is built from 17 residues. The germline CDR1 and CDR2 sequences are SGHRS and YFSETQ.

The chain uses TRBV7-2 and TRBJ1-5, with 7 positions matching TRBD1. V lost 5 bases and J lost 11; bases outside the gene matches: 15. The germline V gene has CDR1 SGHTA and CDR2 FQGNSA. The CDR3 covers 15 residues. The CDR3 coding sequence is TGTGCCAGCAGCGCCTTACAGGGGCGTGCTGGGACCCAGCATTTT. It is translated as CASSALQGRAGTQHF.

The CDR3 here is CASSQDRAGPLNEQFF. The CDR3 DNA is TGTGCCAGCAGCCAAGATAGGGCGGGACCTCTCAATGAGCAGTTCTTC. The chain links TRBV4-2 to TRBJ2-1, with D possibly being TRBD2 (6 bases). The germline V gene encodes CDR1 LGHNA and CDR2 YNFKEQ. The CDR3 runs 16 residues. Trimming cost V 0 bases and J 6 bases, with 15 bases left between them.

This chain uses TRBV12-3 or TRBV12-4 with TRBJ2-2; a weak D match, TRBD2 (5 bases). V lost 6 bases to trimming and J lost 2 bases, with 10 bases between them. CDR3 length equals 14 residues. The CDR3 DNA reads TGTGCCAGCAGCCTCCCGGGAAACACCGGGGAGCTGTTTTTT. Protein sequence: CASSLPGNTGELFF.

This chain joins TRBV14 and TRBJ2-2; either TRBD1 or TRBD2 may fit D (5 bases each). Germline V gene lookup returns CDR1 SGHDN and CDR2 FVKESK. V was cut by 2 bases and J by 2 bases, with 12 bases left in between. This CDR3 has 16 residues. The chain's CDR3 is CASSQITGANTGELFF. CDR3 nucleotide sequence: TGTGCCAGCAGCCAAATTACCGGGGCAAACACCGGGGAGCTGTTTTTT. Together with reference TRBV14 and TRBJ2-2, the CDR3 gives the full variable domain: EAGVTQFPSHSVIEKGQTVTLRCDPISGHDNLYWYRRVMGKEIKFLLHFVKESKQDESGMPNNRFLAERTGGTYSTLKVQPAELEDSGVYFCASSQITGANTGELFFGEGSRLTVL.